This passage covers 27 T cell receptor beta chains from one sample sequenced in a study of blood T cells in healthy people across ages. PCR was performed a second time for about 7 to 12 cycles using a sample-barcoded 5' primer and a J-beta primer mix. TCRdb re-derived calls from the 5' RACE reads in MiXCR, one entry per CDR3 protein. The profile covers hundreds of thousands of distinct CDR3 sequences, with 32% appearing a single time and 15% taken by the ten largest. Source material: blood. These receptors were taken from an elderly woman in good health.

Ten or more counts support this clonotype. The chain links TRBV7-9 to TRBJ2-7; 9 bases are a match to TRBD1. The germline V gene encodes CDR1 SEHNR and CDR2 FQNEAQ (reference sequence). J lost 5 bases, V lost 6 bases, and 14 bases had no gene match. The CDR3 totals 16 residues. CDR3 in DNA: TGTGCCAGCAGTTCTATGGACGGGACAGGGTACCACGAGCAGTACTTC. Translated, it gives CASSSMDGTGYHEQYF.

At least ten counts were recorded for this clonotype. This chain links TRBV5-8 with TRBJ2-1; 13 positions match TRBD2. V lost 4 bases and J lost 5; bases outside the gene matches: 18. Germline V CDR1 and CDR2: SGHTS, YDEGEE. The CDR3 extends over 20 amino acids. For the CDR3, the DNA is TGTGCCAGCAGCCTAATATTTGGACTAGCGGGGGCCCGGGGCCACAATGAGCAGTTCTTC. It encodes CASSLIFGLAGARGHNEQFF. The entire variable domain, with the rest obtained from reference TRBV5-8 and TRBJ2-1, is as follows: EAGVTQSPTHLIKTRGQQATLRCSPISGHTSVYWYQQALGLGLQFLLWYDEGEERNRGNFPPRFSGRQFPNYSSELNVNALELEDSALYLCASSLIFGLAGARGHNEQFFGPGTRLTVL.

The J gene is TRBJ2-3, the V gene TRBV7-2; D assignment may be TRBD1 or TRBD2 (5 bases each). The CDR3 totals 14 residues. Trimming removed 6 bases at V and 2 bases at J, with 12 bases between. Germline V gene data show CDR1 as SGHTA and CDR2 as FQGNSA. This CDR3 reads CASSPQGDTDTQYF. The CDR3 coding sequence is TGTGCCAGCAGTCCCCAGGGAGACACAGATACGCAGTATTTT.

This clonotype has ten or more counts. The chain combines TRBV28 with TRBJ2-7; TRBD1 might be the D (6 bases). The CDR3 length is 14 residues. Per the germline V gene, CDR1 is MDHEN and CDR2 is SYDVKM. Trimming took off 7 bases at V and 2 bases at J, with 15 bases between the two ends. The CDR3 spells CASTSPTGPYEQYF. CDR3 DNA: TGTGCCAGCACCTCCCCGACAGGTCCCTACGAGCAGTACTTC.

This rearrangement joins TRBV20-1 to TRBJ1-2; 9 bases are a match to TRBD1. This CDR3 is 15 amino acids long. The germline gives CDR1 DFQATT, CDR2 SNEGSKA (reference sequence). Trimming at V came to 7 bases and at J to 5 bases, leaving 14 bases not matched to a gene. The CDR3 DNA sequence: TGCAGTGTCCGATCCTGGACAGGGGACTGGTATGGCTACACCTTC. It yields the protein CSVRSWTGDWYGYTF.

The chain uses TRBV18 and TRBJ1-1; 7 nucleotides match TRBD1. This CDR3 is built from 13 residues. J gave up 7 bases and V 5 bases, and 7 bases lay outside the gene matches. CDR1 and CDR2 (germline): KGHSH, LQKENI. The CDR3 sequence is CASSATGADEAFF. For the CDR3, the DNA is TGTGCCAGCTCAGCCACAGGGGCGGATGAAGCTTTCTTT.

This clonotype was seen ten or more times. The rearrangement links TRBV5-1 to TRBJ2-3; the match to TRBD1 covers 8 bases. The V gene's germline CDR1 is SGHRS and CDR2 YFSETQ. There are 16 residues in the CDR3. Trimming cost V 4 bases and J 3 bases; bases outside gene matches: 10. The CDR3 DNA reads TGCGCCAGCAGCCCCCGTGGGGACAGGACGACAGATACGCAGTATTTT. Translation: CASSPRGDRTTDTQYF.

This clonotype was detected ten times or more. The chain employs TRBV7-2 and TRBJ2-7; D is uncertain. Deletions cut 6 bases from V and 1 base from J, with 7 bases between. The CDR3 has 12 amino acids. CDR1 is SGHTA and CDR2 is FQGNSA in the germline V gene. CDR3 loop: CASSRESYEQYF. CDR3 bases: TGTGCCAGCAGTCGCGAATCCTACGAGCAGTACTTC.

This clonotype was picked up many times. This chain connects TRBV5-1 to TRBJ2-6, with D uncertain. The V gene's germline CDR1 is SGHRS and CDR2 YFSETQ. V was cut by 6 bases and J by 0 bases, with 7 bases left in between. This CDR3 spans 14 amino acids. The chain's CDR3 is CASNLNSGANVLTF. CDR3 nucleotide sequence: TGCGCCAGCAATTTAAACTCTGGGGCCAACGTCCTGACTTTC.

The chain is built from TRBV6-2 or TRBV6-3 and TRBJ1-2; D is unclear. V shed 2 bases and J shed 8 bases, with 12 bases lying between them. This CDR3 contains 13 residues. Germline V gene lookup returns CDR1 MNHEY and CDR2 SVGEGT. The CDR3 bases are TGTGCCAGCAGTTACGCAGATACGAAGGGCTACACCTTC. Protein sequence: CASSYADTKGYTF.

V and J are TRBV3-1 and TRBJ2-5, with D possibly being TRBD2 (7 bases). The J call is doubtful: the DNA matches TRBJ2-1 better. Germline V gene lookup returns CDR1 LGHDT and CDR2 YNNKEL (reference sequence). This CDR3 is built from 15 residues. The CDR3 region has the DNA TGTGCCAGCAGCCAATGGGGGGGCCTGCAAGAGACCCAGTTCTTC. It is translated as CASSQWGGLQETQFF.

Many counts were recorded for this clonotype. The genes are TRBV2 and TRBJ2-1, with D unclear. This CDR3 is 11 amino acids long. V lost 6 bases to trimming and J lost 8 bases, with 8 bases between them. Germline CDR1 SNHLY, CDR2 FYNNEI. CDR3 DNA sequence: TGTGCCAGCAGAGGCCTCTATGAGCAGTTCTTC. Amino acids: CASRGLYEQFF. Variable domain in full (rest from reference TRBV2 and TRBJ2-1): EPEVTQTPSHQVTQMGQEVILRCVPISNHLYFYWYRQILGQKVEFLVSFYNNEISEKSEIFDDQFSVERPDGSNFTLKIRSTKLEDSAMYFCASRGLYEQFFGPGTRLTVL.

This clonotype turned up a few times. A much larger clone is a single base away; this may be a read error. The chain joins TRBV5-1 to TRBJ2-1, with D hard to call. From germline, CDR1 is SGHRS and CDR2 YFSETQ. The CDR3 is 11 amino acids. Trimming cost V 4 bases and J 13 bases, with 12 bases left between them. The CDR3 DNA sequence: TGCGCCAGCAGCCACCTAGAGACCCAGTTCTTC. This encodes CASSHLETQFF. The full variable domain, its missing parts supplied by reference TRBV5-1 and TRBJ2-1, is KAGVTQTPRYLIKTRGQQVTLSCSPISGHRSVSWYQQTPGQGLQFLFEYFSETQRNKGNFPGRFSGRQFSNSRSEMNVSTLELGDSALYLCASSHLETQFFGPGTRLTVL.

A few counts support this clonotype. The chain combines TRBV4-2 with TRBJ2-2, with a weak D call TRBD2 (7 bases). The CDR3 extends over 16 amino acids. CDR1 is LGHNA, CDR2 YNFKEQ, per germline. V lost 4 bases and J lost 2, with 14 bases in between. CDR3 amino acids: CASSRKAGANTGELFF. The CDR3 bases are TGTGCCAGCAGCCGGAAGGCGGGGGCCAACACCGGGGAGCTGTTTTTT.

The CDR3 nucleotides read TGTGCCAGCAGGTCCAACAGGGGTTCCCAGGGGAATGAGCAGTTCTTC. This sequence encodes CASRSNRGSQGNEQFF. The genes are TRBV6-5 and TRBJ2-1; TRBD1 agrees at 7 bases. Germline V lookup: CDR1 MNHEY, CDR2 SVGAGI. The V segment lost 6 bases and the J segment 7 bases; nucleotides outside the gene matches: 15. The CDR3 sequence is 16 residues long.

The chain couples TRBV30 to TRBJ2-7, with 7 bases identical to TRBD1. The germline CDR1 and CDR2 sequences are GTSNPN and SVGIG (reference sequence). The CDR3 has 15 residues. V gave up 2 bases and J gave up 8 bases; unmatched junction bases: 15. As DNA, the CDR3 is TGTGCCTGGAGTAGGCTATCGGGACAGACGGCCAAGCAGTACTTC. This sequence encodes CAWSRLSGQTAKQYF.

This clonotype was seen at least ten times. The rearrangement uses TRBV5-1 and TRBJ2-5; D not resolved. CDR3 length equals 14 residues. CDR1 and CDR2 from the germline V gene are SGHRS and YFSETQ. V lost 0 bases and J 5 bases, leaving 11 bases between the germline ends. CDR3 sequence reads: CASSLAASWETQYF. In DNA form, the CDR3 reads TGCGCCAGCAGCTTGGCAGCTTCATGGGAGACCCAGTACTTC.

The J gene is TRBJ2-1, the V gene TRBV2; unclear D gene. Germline V gene lookup returns CDR1 SNHLY and CDR2 FYNNEI. There are 14 residues in the CDR3. The V end was cut by 7 bases, the J end by 0 bases, with 10 bases between. For the CDR3, the DNA is TGTGCCAGCATGACTGCCAACTCCTACAATGAGCAGTTCTTC. Translating it yields CASMTANSYNEQFF.

The chain employs TRBV30 and TRBJ1-4; perhaps TRBD1 as D (5 bases). Germline V gene sequence: CDR1 GTSNPN, CDR2 SVGIG (reference sequence). The CDR3 is made up of 15 amino acids. Trimming took off 8 bases at V and 7 bases at J, with 23 bases between the two ends. The CDR3 protein is CASMGGIRSGEKLFF. The CDR3 region has the DNA TGTGCCAGCATGGGGGGGATACGAAGCGGTGAAAAACTGTTTTTT.

This chain connects TRBV28 to TRBJ1-5, with 7 bases aligning to TRBD1. Trimming at V came to 2 bases and at J to 5 bases, leaving 9 bases not matched to a gene. CDR3 length equals 16 residues. CDR1 MDHEN and CDR2 SYDVKM come from the germline V gene. CDR3 nucleotides: TGTGCCAGCAGTTTAGAAGGGGGCCCGGAGGATCAGCCCCAGCATTTT. Translated, it gives CASSLEGGPEDQPQHF.

This clonotype occurred a few times. A much bigger clone sits one base away, suggesting this may be a read error. The chain recombines TRBV5-1 with TRBJ2-5, with unresolved D. The DNA end is a closer match to TRBJ2-7, so the J assignment may be wrong. The CDR3 is made up of 14 amino acids. Germline V gives CDR1 SGHRS, CDR2 YFSETQ. The CDR3 loop is CASGLNQVNYEQYF. The CDR3 DNA sequence: TGCGCCAGCGGCTTGAACCAGGTTAACTACGAGCAGTACTTC.

The rearrangement links TRBV7-9 to TRBJ1-5; the match to TRBD1 covers 11 bases. CDR1 and CDR2 from the germline V gene are SEHNR and FQNEAQ (reference sequence). The CDR3 spans 15 residues. The junction had 4 bases not matched to a gene; V was cut back by 3 bases and J by 6 bases. This CDR3 is CASSFGQGATQPQHF. CDR3 coding DNA: TGTGCCAGCAGCTTCGGACAGGGGGCGACTCAGCCCCAGCATTTT.

J is TRBJ2-7 and V is TRBV7-9, with 13 bases lining up with TRBD2. The end of the DNA aligns better with TRBJ2-1, so the J call may be wrong. The CDR3 is 16 amino acids. Germline V CDR1 and CDR2: SEHNR, FQNEAQ (reference sequence). CDR3 loop: CASRPTSGGGRNEQFF. CDR3 bases: TGTGCCAGCAGACCTACTAGCGGGGGGGGACGCAATGAGCAGTTCTTC.

Points on this clonotype: A clone one base away is much larger, so this may be a read error. The gene calls are TRBV7-3 and TRBJ2-5; 8 nucleotides agree with TRBD2. Germline lookup yields CDR1 SGHTA and CDR2 FQGTGA. CDR3 length equals 16 residues. This CDR3 reads CASSLTMAGGQETRYF. The CDR3 DNA sequence: TGTGCCAGCAGCTTAACGATGGCGGGGGGCCAAGAGACCCGGTACTTC.

In this sample, this clonotype turned up many times. The chain joins TRBV10-3 to TRBJ2-1; D is uncertain. Deletions cut 6 bases from V and 5 bases from J, with 8 bases between. Germline V gene sequence: CDR1 ENHRY, CDR2 SYGVKD. CDR3 length equals 12 residues. The CDR3 DNA follows: TGTGCCATCAGCCTTTTGAACAATGAGCAGTTCTTC. This encodes CAISLLNNEQFF.

The genes are TRBV12-3 or TRBV12-4 and TRBJ1-1; D not resolved. The V and J ends lost 3 bases and 3 bases respectively, with 11 bases between them. CDR3 length equals 14 residues. The CDR3 DNA follows: TGTGCCAGCAGTTTGAATCGGGAGGACACTGAAGCTTTCTTT. Its translation: CASSLNREDTEAFF.

This clonotype occurred a few times. A much more abundant neighbour one base away suggests this may be a read error. V is TRBV6-1 and J is TRBJ1-5, with 8 positions matching TRBD1. Per the germline V gene, CDR1 is MNHNS and CDR2 is SASEGT. The CDR3 runs to 13 residues. CDR3 DNA: TGTGCCAGCGGCCCAGGGGGCTGGCAGCCCCGGCATTTT. Amino acids: CASGPGGWQPRHF.